These 26 T cell receptor beta chains share one sample of origin, sequenced in a study of control samples from healthy donors and cancer patients. Sequencing used immunoSEQ multiplex PCR; TCRdb keeps in-frame clones, though not all of them. The repertoire holds about 130,000 clones, 85% to 95% seen once, with roughly 0.54% in the top ten. The sample consisted of PBMCs. All receptors come from a man aged 80 or over with head and neck cancer.

This clone was detected only once. V is TRBV4-3 and J is TRBJ1-2; D is ambiguous. Per the germline V gene, CDR1 is LGHNA and CDR2 is YSLEER. Deletions cut 0 bases from V and 4 bases from J, with 18 bases between. The CDR3 totals 17 residues. CDR3: CASSQDLLGGPTYGYTF. CDR3 DNA sequence: TGCGCCAGCAGCCAAGATCTGCTGGGCGGGCCCACCTATGGCTACACCTTC.

This chain joins TRBV11-2 and TRBJ1-4; 12 positions match TRBD1. With 5 bases clipped from V and 8 bases from J, the junction kept 3 bases outside the gene matches. Germline loops: CDR1 SGHAT, CDR2 FQNNGV. There are 14 residues in the CDR3. The CDR3 loop is CASSQGQGAEKLFF. The CDR3 DNA follows: TGTGCCAGCAGCCAGGGACAGGGGGCGGAAAAACTGTTTTTT.

The genes are TRBV3-1 (or the pseudogene TRBV3-2) and TRBJ1-5, with no clear D. Trimming took 0 bases from V and 0 from J, leaving 6 bases between them. Germline loops: CDR1 LGHDT, CDR2 YNNKEL (reference sequence). This CDR3 spans 15 amino acids. Here the CDR3 reads CASSQDGNSNQPQHF. The CDR3 coding sequence is TGTGCCAGCAGCCAAGATGGGAATAGCAATCAGCCCCAGCATTTT.

The chain combines TRBV5-1 with TRBJ1-1; TRBD1 matches 7 bases. After removal of 1 base from V and 2 bases from J, the junction contained 8 bases not matched to a gene. Germline-derived CDR1 and CDR2 are SGHRS and YFSETQ. CDR3 size: 16 residues. The CDR3 coding sequence is TGCGCCAGCAGCTTGACAGGGGAGTTTGTCAACACTGAAGCTTTCTTT. This encodes CASSLTGEFVNTEAFF.

The rearrangement links TRBV7-4 to TRBJ1-5; 9 bases align to TRBD1. Per the germline V gene, CDR1 is SGHVT and CDR2 is SQSDAQ. V dropped 5 bases and J dropped 4; count of bases not matched to a gene: 18. The CDR3 length is 19 residues. The CDR3 coding sequence is TGTGCCAGCAGCACCCGCCGGGACAGGGTTTTAGGGGTGAATCAGCCCCAGCATTTT. This codes for CASSTRRDRVLGVNQPQHF.

The chain employs TRBV5-1 and TRBJ2-7; D possibly corresponds to TRBD1 (5 bases). The CDR3 totals 12 residues. Trimming removed 0 bases from V and 4 bases from J, with 5 bases in between. The germline CDR1 and CDR2 sequences are SGHRS and YFSETQ. CDR3 amino acids: CASSLGQYEQYF. CDR3 bases: TGCGCCAGCAGCTTGGGACAGTACGAGCAGTACTTC.

This clone was detected a few times. The chain couples TRBV6-5 to TRBJ1-1, with D possibly TRBD1 on 5 matching bases. The CDR3 is 13 residues long. The V end lost 2 bases, the J end lost 5 bases, and 9 bases lay between the germline ends. CDR1 is MNHEY, CDR2 SVGAGI, per germline. The CDR3 DNA sequence: TGTGCCAGCAGTTACGGGGGTCGGACTGAAGCTTTCTTT. Amino acids: CASSYGGRTEAFF.

V and J are TRBV7-9 and TRBJ1-4, with 11 bases lining up with TRBD1. Germline values: CDR1 SEHNR, CDR2 FQNEAQ (reference sequence). V shed 5 bases, J shed 3 bases, and the junction held 11 bases outside the gene matches. The CDR3 covers 18 residues. This chain's CDR3 is CASSKGTGGAWANEKLFF. The CDR3 DNA sequence: TGTGCCAGCAGCAAGGGGACAGGGGGTGCGTGGGCTAATGAAAAACTGTTTTTT. The variable domain in full, with the rest retrieved from reference TRBV7-9 and TRBJ1-4, is DTGVSQNPRHKITKRGQNVTFRCDPISEHNRLYWYRQTLGQGPEFLTYFQNEAQLEKSRLLSDRFSAERPKGSFSTLEIQRTEQGDSAMYLCASSKGTGGAWANEKLFFGSGTQLSVL.

The chain has TRBV5-1 and TRBJ2-7, with 8 bases lining up with TRBD1. The CDR3 sequence is 15 residues long. With V trimmed by 2 bases and J by 4 bases, 8 bases remained unmatched. Germline V gives CDR1 SGHRS, CDR2 YFSETQ. CDR3 residues: CASSLQGVVGYEQYF. In nucleotides, the CDR3 is TGCGCCAGCAGCTTACAGGGGGTCGTGGGGTACGAGCAGTACTTC. Full variable domain (rest looked up from reference TRBV5-1 and TRBJ2-7): KAGVTQTPRYLIKTRGQQVTLSCSPISGHRSVSWYQQTPGQGLQFLFEYFSETQRNKGNFPGRFSGRQFSNSRSEMNVSTLELGDSALYLCASSLQGVVGYEQYFGPGTRLTVT.

Only one count was recorded for this clone. This rearrangement joins TRBV4-3 to TRBJ2-2, with a possible D match to TRBD2 (6 bases). Germline values: CDR1 LGHNA, CDR2 YSLEER. This CDR3 is 14 amino acids long. Trimming took off 0 bases at V and 9 bases at J, with 11 bases between the two ends. Here the CDR3 reads CASSQDGRTWELFF. In nucleotides, the CDR3 is TGCGCCAGCAGCCAAGATGGGAGGACTTGGGAGCTGTTTTTT.

This clone was observed a single time. The V call is TRBV3-1 (or the pseudogene TRBV3-2), the J call TRBJ1-6; TRBD1 matches at 7 bases. This CDR3 region has 14 residues. The V segment lost 1 base and the J segment 11 bases; nucleotides outside the gene matches: 5. CDR1 and CDR2 from the germline V gene are LGHDT and YNNKEL (reference sequence). CDR3 bases: TGTGCCAGCAGCCAAGGACAGGGTCGAGCACCCCTCCACTTT. Translating it yields CASSQGQGRAPLHF.

The chain combines TRBV12-5 with TRBJ1-5, with TRBD1 matching over 7 bases. This CDR3 has 17 amino acids. Germline values: CDR1 LGHNT, CDR2 FRNRAP. J gave up 0 bases and V 5 bases, and 10 bases lay outside the gene matches. CDR3 DNA: TGTGCTAGTGGTCTCTTCAGGGGGGGGTATAGCAATCAGCCCCAGCATTTT. Amino acids: CASGLFRGGYSNQPQHF.

The V and J genes are TRBV12-5 and TRBJ1-6; TRBD1 aligns across 9 bases. The V gene end was trimmed by 6 bases and the J gene end by 7 bases; junction bases not matched to a gene: 7. Germline V gives CDR1 LGHNT, CDR2 FRNRAP. The CDR3 length is 15 residues. The CDR3 reads CASGFWDRDNSPLHF. CDR3 nucleotide sequence: TGTGCTAGTGGGTTTTGGGACAGGGACAATTCACCCCTCCACTTT.

The V and J genes are TRBV9 and TRBJ2-7; TRBD1 agrees at 9 bases. V was clipped by 0 bases and J by 6 bases; unmatched bases: 7. Germline assignment: CDR1 SGDLS and CDR2 YYNGEE. The CDR3 has 15 amino acids. The CDR3 sequence: CASSVEWGQGAEQYF. The CDR3 bases are TGTGCCAGCAGCGTAGAATGGGGACAGGGAGCCGAGCAGTACTTC.

This chain uses TRBV19 with TRBJ1-2; 9 nucleotides agree with TRBD1. Trimming cost V 6 bases and J 6 bases; bases outside gene matches: 8. Germline-derived CDR1 and CDR2 are LNHDA and SQIVND (reference sequence). The CDR3 sequence is 14 residues long. CDR3 coding DNA: TGTGCCAGTAGCACCGGACAGGGGATAGATGGCTACACCTTC. It codes for CASSTGQGIDGYTF.

This chain uses TRBV6-1 with TRBJ2-7; possibly TRBD2 for D (6 bases). The V end lost 1 base, the J end lost 6 bases, and 16 bases lay between the germline ends. The germline V gene has CDR1 MNHNS and CDR2 SASEGT. The CDR3 has 15 residues. DNA of the CDR3: TGTGCCAGCAGTGAAGAGGCCGGGACTCCCATCGAGCAGTACTTC. Translating gives CASSEEAGTPIEQYF.

This rearrangement joins TRBV19 to TRBJ1-5; the D is unclear. CDR3 length: 14 residues. CDR1 and CDR2 (germline): LNHDA, SQIVND (reference sequence). Trimming took 3 bases from V and 3 from J, leaving 9 bases between them. The CDR3 coding sequence is TGTGCCAGTAGTATCGGCCGCTACAATCAGCCCCAGCATTTT. As protein: CASSIGRYNQPQHF.

This rearrangement joins TRBV30 to TRBJ1-5; D is perhaps TRBD1 (6 bases). Trimming stripped 0 bases from V and 9 bases from J, with 18 bases between. From germline, CDR1 is GTSNPN and CDR2 SVGIG (reference sequence). The CDR3 runs to 15 residues. CDR3 coding DNA: TGTGCCTGGAGTGTACTAGGGGGAGACCTCTGGCCCCAGCATTTT. As protein: CAWSVLGGDLWPQHF.

The rearrangement joins TRBV10-3 to TRBJ1-5; no reliable D call. V dropped 3 bases and J dropped 3 bases, with 12 bases sitting between them. The germline V gene has CDR1 ENHRY and CDR2 SYGVKD. The CDR3 length is 15 residues. CDR3 loop: CAISELGTPNQPQHF. CDR3 bases: TGTGCCATCAGTGAATTGGGAACGCCCAATCAGCCCCAGCATTTT.

This rearrangement joins TRBV3-1 (or the pseudogene TRBV3-2) to TRBJ2-2; TRBD2 matches 8 bases. The CDR3 covers 16 residues. Unmatched junction bases numbered 11, after V lost 3 bases and J lost 8 bases. CDR1 LGHDT and CDR2 YNNKEL come from the germline V gene (reference sequence). The CDR3 DNA reads as TGTGCCAGCAGCCAGGAGATAGCGGGGCGGGGAGGGGAGCTGTTTTTT. Translated: CASSQEIAGRGGELFF.

V and J are TRBV18 and TRBJ1-5; 7 nucleotides agree with TRBD1. Germline V gives CDR1 KGHSH, CDR2 LQKENI. The length of the CDR3 is 15 residues. The junction had 7 bases not matched to a gene; V was cut back by 5 bases and J by 3 bases. The CDR3 nucleotides read TGTGCCAGCTCAACTGGACAGGCCCTCAATCAGCCCCAGCATTTT. Residues: CASSTGQALNQPQHF.

V gene TRBV12-5 combines with J gene TRBJ2-3; TRBD2 matches 10 bases. The J segment lost 4 bases and the V segment lost 1 base, leaving 5 bases of the junction unmatched. CDR3 length: 16 residues. Germline V gene sequence: CDR1 LGHNT, CDR2 FRNRAP. Here the CDR3 reads CASGLGSSGGADTQYF. The CDR3 DNA is TGTGCTAGTGGTTTGGGCTCTAGCGGGGGTGCAGATACGCAGTATTTT.

The chain is built from TRBV10-2 and TRBJ1-1, with no clear D. Between the trimmed V and J ends, which lost 0 bases and 0 bases, there was a span of 8 bases. The CDR3 has 15 residues. In germline, CDR1 is WSHSY, CDR2 SAAADI. CDR3 residues: CASSESGVMNTEAFF. The CDR3, as DNA: TGCGCCAGCAGTGAGTCAGGAGTTATGAACACTGAAGCTTTCTTT.

V is TRBV24-1 and J is TRBJ2-1; D call uncertain. Germline V gives CDR1 KGHDR, CDR2 SFDVKD. This CDR3 is built from 13 residues. Trimming shortened V by 2 bases and J by 8 bases, and 9 bases separated the two germline ends. In DNA, the CDR3 is TGTGCCACCAGTGATTCGGACGGGTATGAGCAGTTCTTC. Encoded protein: CATSDSDGYEQFF.

The rearrangement joins TRBV2 to TRBJ1-6; perhaps TRBD1 as D (6 bases). V was trimmed by 7 bases and J by 5 bases, leaving 15 bases between them. CDR3 length: 15 amino acids. From germline, CDR1 is SNHLY and CDR2 FYNNEI. In DNA, the CDR3 is TGTGCCAGCACCTGGGGGCAGCTCGATAATTCACCCCTCCACTTT. Its translation: CASTWGQLDNSPLHF.

The chain joins TRBV5-5 to TRBJ2-5, with TRBD2 matching over 13 bases. Germline V lookup: CDR1 SGHKS, CDR2 YYEKEE (reference sequence). Losses at the gene ends were 4 bases for V and 4 bases for J; bases not matched to a gene: 1. The CDR3 contains 14 residues. CDR3 nucleotide sequence: TGTGCCAGCAGCACTAGCGGGAGGGGAGAGACCCAGTACTTC. Residues: CASSTSGRGETQYF.